Given below is one TCR beta chain in context. Method: immunoSEQ multiplex PCR; TCRdb's copy keeps in-frame clones and lacks some. The table lists approximately 2,000,000 clones, 85% to 95% of them singletons. Terminally differentiated effector memory CD45RA+ cells were excluded by CCR7 positive selection of CD45RO-negative cells. These data belong to a study of shared clonotypes between healthy human individuals. The germline CDR1 and CDR2 sequences are LNHNV and YYDKDF (reference sequence). Trimming cost V 0 bases and J 3 bases; bases outside gene matches: 8. The CDR3 has 17 residues. The sequenced material came from naive CD8+ T cells from PBMCs. This receptor was identified in a young man in good health. Some clones in this sample may be carry-over from other donors' samples. The chain couples TRBV15 to TRBJ2-3, with 8 nucleotides matching TRBD1. CDR3 loop: CATSRDRGRGRTDTQYF. CDR3 bases: TGTGCCACCAGCAGAGATAGGGGCAGGGGGCGAACAGATACGCAGTATTTT.